This TCR beta chain was recovered during a study of blood T cell repertoires in COVID-19. Clinical history as reported by participants underpinned cohort assignment. Method: immunoSEQ multiplex PCR; TCRdb's copy keeps in-frame clones and lacks some. The sample has fewer than 400,000 clones, around 90% seen once. The specimen sequenced was PBMCs or T cells enriched from blood (not recorded which). The sequence was collected from a man in his thirties or forties who had recovered from COVID-19.

CDR3: CASSQVLTGGGGYTF. The CDR3 DNA reads TGTGCCAGCAGCCAAGTGTTGACAGGGGGGGGTGGCTACACCTTC. The rearrangement joins TRBV4-2 to TRBJ1-2; 9 nucleotides agree with TRBD1. The J segment lost 7 bases and the V segment lost 1 base, leaving 7 bases of the junction unmatched. The length of the CDR3 is 15 residues. Germline V gene sequence: CDR1 LGHNA, CDR2 YNFKEQ.